Listed here are 28 T cell receptor beta chains from one sample, sequenced in a study of T cell clonality in common variable immunodeficiency. The protocol was immunoSEQ multiplex PCR, while the TCRdb copy is restricted to in-frame clones and leaves out a portion. This set yields about 47,000 clones and no singletons; the top ten hold about 0.73%. Source material: peripheral blood mononuclear cells. These receptors originate from a person aged 18-69 years in good health.

This clone was recorded many times. The sequence runs out 3 residues before the end of the CDR3; the remainder is reconstructed from the germline J gene. The chain joins TRBV4-2 to TRBJ2-2; a possible D gene is TRBD1 (6 bases). The CDR3 totals 17 residues. Germline loops: CDR1 LGHNA, CDR2 YNFKEQ. V lost 2 bases and J lost 1, with 14 bases in between. CDR3 DNA (partial): TGTGCCAGCAGCCAACCACAGGGATTAGGGAACACCGGGGAG. Protein sequence: CASSQPQGLGNTGE. Given in full, the CDR3 is CASSQPQGLGNTGELFF.

This clone appeared many times. The read terminates 3 residues ahead of where the CDR3 ends, so the germline J gene completes it. The chain couples TRBV28 to TRBJ2-1, with D perhaps TRBD2 (7 bases). CDR1 is MDHEN and CDR2 is SYDVKM in the germline V gene. The CDR3 loop spans 14 amino acids. Trimming took off 7 bases at V and 5 bases at J, with 15 bases between the two ends. CDR3 in amino acids: CASNVGGPHNEQFF. CDR3 DNA (partial): TGTGCCAGCAATGTGGGGGGGCCGCACAATGAG.

This clone was recorded many times. Read coverage stops 3 residues before the CDR3 terminus; the germline J gene supplies the remainder. The rearrangement joins TRBV6-2 or TRBV6-3 to TRBJ1-6; the match to TRBD1 covers 8 bases. Germline CDR1 MNHEY, CDR2 SVGEGT. CDR3 length: 14 residues. The trim removed 2 bases at V and 9 bases at J, leaving 3 bases unmatched. The CDR3 DNA, read in part, is TGTGCCAGCAGTTACAACAGGGGGTTTTCACCC. Its translation: CASSYNRGFSP. The full CDR3 protein reads CASSYNRGFSPLHF.

This clone has at least ten counts. Read data end 3 residues before the CDR3 end; the end is taken from the germline J gene. The chain recombines TRBV10-3 with TRBJ1-1, with D uncertain. With 0 bases removed from V and 1 base from J, the gap between germline ends came to 6 bases. The CDR3 contains 14 residues. The germline V gene has CDR1 ENHRY and CDR2 SYGVKD. CDR3 sequence: CAISESTENTEAFF. CDR3 DNA, as far as it was read: TGTGCCATCAGTGAGTCGACTGAGAACACTGAA.

In this sample, this clone turned up many times. Coverage ceases 3 residues before the CDR3 finishes, and the germline J gene fills in the end. The rearrangement uses TRBV19 and TRBJ1-3; the match to TRBD1 covers 10 bases. The CDR3 spans 14 residues. With V trimmed by 4 bases and J by 7 bases, 4 bases remained unmatched. Germline-derived CDR1 and CDR2 are LNHDA and SQIVND (reference sequence). The sequenced part of the CDR3 DNA is TGTGCCAGTAGTAGCCCGACAGGGGGCAACACC. Its protein is CASSSPTGGNT. Given in full, the CDR3 is CASSSPTGGNTIYF.

This clone was counted ten times or more. The read gets to within 3 residues of the CDR3 end, and the germline J gene fills in the rest. This chain connects TRBV5-1 to TRBJ1-3; 8 positions agree with TRBD1. CDR1 and CDR2 from the germline V gene are SGHRS and YFSETQ. This CDR3 spans 19 amino acids. Trimming took 0 bases from V and 1 from J; bases not matched to a gene: 12. CDR3 amino acids: CASSLGTGTSQGSGNTIYF. The covered CDR3 bases are TGCGCCAGCAGCTTGGGGACAGGGACATCCCAGGGATCTGGAAACACC.

In its sample, this clone was seen many times. The CDR3 sequence: CASSPGQGDEQYF. CDR3 bases read: TGTGCCAGCTCGCCGGGACAGGGAGACGAG. V is TRBV18 and J is TRBJ2-7; 9 nucleotides match TRBD1. The read terminates 3 residues before the CDR3 end, so the remaining end is supplied by the germline J gene. The germline V gene encodes CDR1 KGHSH and CDR2 LQKENI. This CDR3 is 13 amino acids long. The ends lost 6 bases at V and 5 bases at J; junction bases unmatched: 5.

This clone was picked up many times. The CDR3 end is not reached by the read, which stops 3 residues before it; the germline J gene fills it in. The chain links TRBV5-4 to TRBJ2-3, with D unclear. This CDR3 is built from 15 residues. V shed 1 base and J shed 0 bases, with 9 bases lying between them. The germline gives CDR1 SGHNT, CDR2 YYREEE (reference sequence). The sequenced part of the CDR3 DNA is TGTGCCAGCAGCTTGCCTACCGCTAGCACAGATACG. Translation gives CASSLPTASTDT. The CDR3 in its entirety is CASSLPTASTDTQYF.

At least ten counts were recorded for this clone. The read gets to within 3 residues of the CDR3 end, and the germline J gene fills in the rest. V and J are TRBV4-2 and TRBJ1-1; perhaps TRBD1 as D (6 bases). This CDR3 is 17 amino acids long. V dropped 4 bases and J dropped 1 base, with 19 bases sitting between them. CDR1 is LGHNA, CDR2 YNFKEQ, per germline. The part of the CDR3 DNA that was read is TGTGCCAGCAGCCCCGTCATGGGTCAGGGGTCGAACACTGAA. Amino acids: CASSPVMGQGSNTE. The CDR3 reads in full as CASSPVMGQGSNTEAFF.

This clone was seen repeatedly, ten times or more. Read data end 3 residues before the CDR3 end; the end is taken from the germline J gene. The chain carries TRBV20-1 and TRBJ2-1, with 9 bases fitting TRBD1. From germline, CDR1 is DFQATT and CDR2 SNEGSKA (reference sequence). The J segment lost 8 bases and the V segment lost 5 bases, leaving 10 bases of the junction unmatched. The CDR3 is 14 residues long. CDR3 loop: CSAGGQGQDHEQFF. CDR3 DNA, as far as it was read: TGCAGTGCTGGTGGACAGGGGCAGGATCATGAG.

At least ten counts were recorded for this clone. The read falls 3 residues short of the CDR3 end, and the missing part is taken from the germline J gene. V usage is TRBV20-1 and J usage is TRBJ1-1; D not resolved. CDR1 is DFQATT, CDR2 SNEGSKA, per germline (reference sequence). Between the trimmed V and J ends, which lost 3 bases and 1 base, there was a span of 9 bases. The CDR3 length is 13 residues. The DNA read from the CDR3 is TGCAGTGCTAGTACCGGGGAGAACACTGAA. This encodes CSASTGENTE. The whole CDR3 protein reads CSASTGENTEAFF.

This clone was seen repeatedly, ten times or more. The CDR3 end lies 3 residues beyond the end of the read and is filled in from the germline J gene. The chain combines TRBV28 with TRBJ1-5, with 9 bases lining up with TRBD1. The CDR3 has 18 amino acids. Looked up from germline, CDR1 is MDHEN and CDR2 is SYDVKM. V dropped 3 bases and J dropped 0; count of bases not matched to a gene: 9. The sequenced CDR3 bases are TGTGCCAGCAGTTTTGTGGGACAGGGCCGTTATAGCAATCAGCCC. This encodes CASSFVGQGRYSNQP. The entire CDR3 reads CASSFVGQGRYSNQPQHF.

At least ten counts were recorded for this clone. The read ends 3 residues shy of where the CDR3 ends; the end is completed using the germline J gene. V and J are TRBV29-1 and TRBJ1-2, with 7 nucleotides matching TRBD1. Per the germline V gene, CDR1 is SQVTM and CDR2 is ANQGSEA. The J segment lost 6 bases and the V segment lost 7 bases, leaving 11 bases of the junction unmatched. The CDR3 sequence is 13 residues long. CDR3 sequence: CSGRQGAGDGYTF. The sequenced CDR3 bases are TGCAGCGGTCGACAGGGAGCAGGGGATGGC.

This clone appeared many times. Read coverage stops 3 residues before the CDR3 terminus; the germline J gene supplies the remainder. This chain uses TRBV5-1 with TRBJ2-2; D call uncertain. CDR1 SGHRS and CDR2 YFSETQ come from the germline V gene. The CDR3 runs 14 residues. Trimming pared 1 base from V and 6 bases from J, leaving 10 bases between. CDR3 DNA, as far as it was read: TGCGCCAGCAGCTTGATAGGGCTGGCCGGGGAG. Translated, it gives CASSLIGLAGE. The full-length CDR3 reads as CASSLIGLAGELFF.

At least ten counts were recorded for this clone. The sequence runs out 3 residues before the end of the CDR3; the remainder is reconstructed from the germline J gene. The V gene is TRBV28, the J gene TRBJ2-3, with 7 positions matching TRBD2. Germline V gene data show CDR1 as MDHEN and CDR2 as SYDVKM. The CDR3 spans 16 residues. Trimming took 5 bases from V and 4 from J; bases not matched to a gene: 12. This chain's CDR3 is CASSPPPKRGSDTQYF. Partial CDR3 DNA: TGTGCCAGCAGTCCCCCCCCAAAGCGGGGCTCAGATACG.

This clone was observed at least ten times. The CDR3 end lies 3 residues beyond the end of the read and is filled in from the germline J gene. The chain has TRBV7-8 and TRBJ2-1; D is perhaps TRBD2 (5 bases). V lost 5 bases and J lost 2, with 16 bases in between. Germline V gives CDR1 SGHVS, CDR2 FQNEAQ. This CDR3 has 16 residues. The CDR3 sequence: CASSPVSDSTYNEQFF. CDR3 bases read: TGTGCCAGCAGCCCGGTGTCGGACTCAACCTACAATGAG.

This clone was seen ten or more times. The read finishes 3 residues shy of the CDR3 end, and the germline J gene is used to complete it. This chain joins TRBV20-1 and TRBJ2-3; D perhaps matches TRBD1 (6 bases). The V and J ends lost 4 bases and 5 bases respectively, with 7 bases between them. The CDR3 has 11 amino acids. The germline CDR1 and CDR2 sequences are DFQATT and SNEGSKA (reference sequence). CDR3 loop: CSANREDTQYF. CDR3 bases read: TGCAGTGCTAACAGGGAAGATACG.

On this clone itself: Since a far larger clone is one base different, this is likely a read error. The read stops 3 residues short of the end of the CDR3; the missing end is completed from the germline J gene. The chain recombines TRBV7-9 with TRBJ2-7; 7 nucleotides agree with TRBD1. Germline V gives CDR1 SEHNR, CDR2 FQNEAQ (reference sequence). The CDR3 runs to 14 residues. The covered CDR3 bases are TGTCCCAGCAGCCATGACAGGGTTAGGTACGAG. Translated, it gives CPSSHDRVRYE. The CDR3, in full, reads CPSSHDRVRYEQYF.

Many counts were recorded for this clone. The DNA ends 3 residues before the CDR3 does, and the rest of the CDR3 is filled in from the germline J gene. The chain combines TRBV19 with TRBJ1-2; D is ambiguous. The CDR3 runs 13 residues. Germline V gene sequence: CDR1 LNHDA, CDR2 SQIVND (reference sequence). Trimming pared 4 bases from V and 4 bases from J, leaving 10 bases between. CDR3 DNA (partial): TGTGCCAGTAGTACCCCGAGACTCTATGGC. It encodes CASSTPRLYG. The whole CDR3 sequence is CASSTPRLYGYTF.

This clone was counted ten times or more. The read terminates 3 residues ahead of where the CDR3 ends, so the germline J gene completes it. The chain is built from TRBV20-1 and TRBJ1-1; tentatively, D is TRBD1 (5 bases). CDR1 and CDR2 (germline): DFQATT, SNEGSKA (reference sequence). Between the trimmed V and J ends, which lost 6 bases and 2 bases, there was a span of 22 bases. This CDR3 contains 16 residues. CDR3 residues: CSATGGWQGGNTEAFF. Incomplete CDR3 DNA: TGCAGTGCAACTGGGGGGTGGCAGGGAGGAAACACTGAA.

Ten or more counts support this clone. The missing CDR3 end, 3 residues past where the read stops, is filled in from the germline J gene. The chain recombines TRBV28 with TRBJ2-7; 8 nucleotides match TRBD1. With 2 bases clipped from V and 0 bases from J, the junction kept 3 bases outside the gene matches. The CDR3 has 15 amino acids. Germline V lookup: CDR1 MDHEN, CDR2 SYDVKM. The CDR3 protein is CASSLTQGDSYEQYF. The CDR3 DNA, read in part, is TGTGCCAGCAGTTTAACACAGGGGGACTCCTACGAG.

This clone was seen at least ten times. The read comes to an end 3 residues before the CDR3 does, leaving the germline J gene to fill in the end. J is TRBJ2-1 and V is TRBV28; 7 bases agree with TRBD1. This CDR3 region has 14 residues. Losses at the gene ends were 6 bases for V and 0 bases for J; bases not matched to a gene: 2. Germline loops: CDR1 MDHEN, CDR2 SYDVKM. CDR3 protein: CASSHRGSYNEQFF. CDR3 DNA, as far as it was read: TGTGCCAGCAGCCACAGGGGCTCCTACAATGAG.

This clone was counted ten times or more. The CDR3 goes on 3 residues after the read ends, and that part is filled in from the germline J gene. The rearrangement uses TRBV15 and TRBJ1-3; possibly TRBD1 for D (6 bases). V was cut by 10 bases and J by 0 bases, with 13 bases left in between. The CDR3 totals 14 residues. Germline values: CDR1 LNHNV, CDR2 YYDKDF (reference sequence). The CDR3 DNA, read in part, is TGTGCCATATCTGGGGGCACCTCTGGAAACACC. This sequence encodes CAISGGTSGNT. The whole CDR3 is CAISGGTSGNTIYF.

This clone was seen repeatedly, ten times or more. The read falls 3 residues short of the CDR3 end, and the missing part is taken from the germline J gene. The chain couples TRBV5-1 to TRBJ2-1; 8 bases align to TRBD2. Germline-derived CDR1 and CDR2 are SGHRS and YFSETQ. This CDR3 is built from 14 residues. J lost 7 bases, V lost 2 bases, and 5 bases had no gene match. CDR3 DNA, as far as it was read: TGCGCCAGCAGCTTTTTTGTAGCGGGAAATGAG. It codes for CASSFFVAGNE. The whole CDR3 sequence is CASSFFVAGNEQFF. Based on the CDR3 plus reference TRBV5-1 and TRBJ2-1, the full variable domain is KAGVTQTPRYLIKTRGQQVTLSCSPISGHRSVSWYQQTPGQGLQFLFEYFSETQRNKGNFPGRFSGRQFSNSRSEMNVSTLELGDSALYLCASSFFVAGNEQFFGPGTRLTVL.

This clone was found many times. The read gets to within 3 residues of the CDR3 end, and the germline J gene fills in the rest. This chain joins TRBV19 and TRBJ2-7, with TRBD2 identical over 11 bases. Germline CDR1 LNHDA, CDR2 SQIVND (reference sequence). V gave up 8 bases and J gave up 4 bases; unmatched junction bases: 16. CDR3 length: 17 amino acids. CDR3 in amino acids: CASFTDGLAGQEYEQYF. The covered CDR3 bases are TGTGCCAGTTTCACCGACGGACTAGCGGGCCAGGAGTACGAG. Looking up the rest from reference TRBV19 and TRBJ2-7 gives the full variable domain: DGGITQSPKYLFRKEGQNVTLSCEQNLNHDAMYWYRQDPGQGLRLIYYSQIVNDFQKGDIAEGYSVSREKKESFPLTVTSAQKNPTAFYLCASFTDGLAGQEYEQYFGPGTRLTVT.

This clone was found many times. The observed sequence ends 3 residues before the CDR3 terminus, with the missing tail filled in from the germline J gene. V is TRBV4-2 and J is TRBJ2-1; D is perhaps TRBD2 (6 bases). Looked up from germline, CDR1 is LGHNA and CDR2 is YNFKEQ. CDR3 length: 16 residues. The V end lost 6 bases, the J end lost 0 bases, and 15 bases lay between the germline ends. The CDR3 reads CASSRDSSSSYNEQFF. CDR3 DNA (partial): TGTGCCAGCAGTAGGGACTCCTCAAGCTCCTACAATGAG.

This clone occurred many times. The read ends 3 residues before the CDR3 terminus; that terminus is restored from the germline J gene. The rearrangement joins TRBV5-6 to TRBJ2-7; D not certain. The CDR3 has 12 amino acids. CDR1 is SGHDT, CDR2 YYEEEE, per germline. V was trimmed by 3 bases and J by 5 bases, leaving 9 bases between them. Partial CDR3 DNA: TGTGCCAGCAGCTACGACACCGACGAG. Amino acid sequence: CASSYDTDE. The CDR3 as a whole reads CASSYDTDEQYF. The variable domain in full, completed from reference TRBV5-6 and TRBJ2-7, reads DAGVTQSPTHLIKTRGQQVTLRCSPKSGHDTVSWYQQALGQGPQFIFQYYEEEERQRGNFPDRFSGHQFPNYSSELNVNALLLGDSALYLCASSYDTDEQYFGPGTRLTVT.

This clone came up many times. The read gets to within 3 residues of the CDR3 end, and the germline J gene fills in the rest. The chain has TRBV12-3 or TRBV12-4 and TRBJ2-1, with D perhaps matching TRBD1 or TRBD2 (5 bases each). The CDR3 has 15 amino acids. V lost 2 bases and J 9 bases, leaving 17 bases between the germline ends. The sequenced part of the CDR3 DNA is TGTGCCAGCAGTTTAAGGGTGAGGGGATCGGGTGAG. Residues: CASSLRVRGSGE. The entire CDR3 sequence reads CASSLRVRGSGEQFF.